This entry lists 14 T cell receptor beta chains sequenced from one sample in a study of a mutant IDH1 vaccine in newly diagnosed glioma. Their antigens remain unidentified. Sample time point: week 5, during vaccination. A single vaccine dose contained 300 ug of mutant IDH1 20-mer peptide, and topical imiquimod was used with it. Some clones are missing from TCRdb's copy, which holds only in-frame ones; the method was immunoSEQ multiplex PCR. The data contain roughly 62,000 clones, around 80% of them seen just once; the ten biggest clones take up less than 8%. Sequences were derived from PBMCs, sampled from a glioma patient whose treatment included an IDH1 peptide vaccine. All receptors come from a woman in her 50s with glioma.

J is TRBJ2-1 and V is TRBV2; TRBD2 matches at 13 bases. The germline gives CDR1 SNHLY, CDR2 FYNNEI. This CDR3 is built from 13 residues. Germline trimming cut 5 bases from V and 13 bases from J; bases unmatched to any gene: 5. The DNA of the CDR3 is TGTGCCAGCAGTTCGACTAGCGGGGGGTTCCAGTTCTTC. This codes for CASSSTSGGFQFF.

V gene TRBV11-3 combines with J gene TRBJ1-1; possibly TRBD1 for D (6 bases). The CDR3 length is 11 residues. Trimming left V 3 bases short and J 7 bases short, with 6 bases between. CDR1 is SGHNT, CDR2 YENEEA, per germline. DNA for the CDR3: TGTGCCAGCAGCTTCAGGGGTGAAGCTTTCTTT. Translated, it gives CASSFRGEAFF.

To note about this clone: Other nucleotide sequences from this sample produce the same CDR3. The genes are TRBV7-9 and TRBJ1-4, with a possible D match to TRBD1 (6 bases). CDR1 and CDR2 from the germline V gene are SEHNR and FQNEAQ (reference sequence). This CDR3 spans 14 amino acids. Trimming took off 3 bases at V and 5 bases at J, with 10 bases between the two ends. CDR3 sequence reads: CASSLRQGNEKLFF. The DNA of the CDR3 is TGTGCCAGCAGCTTGCGGCAGGGGAATGAAAAACTGTTTTTT.

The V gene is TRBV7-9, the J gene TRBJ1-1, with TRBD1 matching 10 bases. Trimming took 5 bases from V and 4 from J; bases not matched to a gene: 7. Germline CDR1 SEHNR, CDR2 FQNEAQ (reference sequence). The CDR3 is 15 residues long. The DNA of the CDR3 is TGTGCCAGCAGCATACGACAGGGGGCTCCCACTGAAGCTTTCTTT. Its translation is CASSIRQGAPTEAFF.

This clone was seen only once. The chain's CDR3 is CAWSVYRGATNEKLFF. The CDR3 coding sequence is TGTGCCTGGAGTGTATACAGGGGGGCAACTAATGAAAAACTGTTTTTT. The rearrangement joins TRBV30 to TRBJ1-4, with TRBD1 matching over 8 bases. Germline V gene lookup returns CDR1 GTSNPN and CDR2 SVGIG (reference sequence). V was clipped by 0 bases and J by 0 bases; unmatched bases: 3. This CDR3 comprises 16 residues.

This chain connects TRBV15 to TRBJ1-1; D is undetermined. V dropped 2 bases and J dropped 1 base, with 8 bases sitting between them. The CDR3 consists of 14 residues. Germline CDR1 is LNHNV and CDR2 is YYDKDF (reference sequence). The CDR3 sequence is CATSRFTENTEAFF. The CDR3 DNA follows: TGTGCCACCAGCAGATTTACAGAGAACACTGAAGCTTTCTTT. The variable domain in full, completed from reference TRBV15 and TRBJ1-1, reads DAMVIQNPRYQVTQFGKPVTLSCSQTLNHNVMYWYQQKSSQAPKLLFHYYDKDFNNEADTPDNFQSRRPNTSFCFLDIRSPGLGDTAMYLCATSRFTENTEAFFGQGTRLTVV.

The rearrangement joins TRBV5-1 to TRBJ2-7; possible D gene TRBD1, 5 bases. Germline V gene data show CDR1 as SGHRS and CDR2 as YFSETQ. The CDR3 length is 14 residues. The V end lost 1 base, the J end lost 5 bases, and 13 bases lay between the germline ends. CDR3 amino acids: CASSLSAGWDEQYF. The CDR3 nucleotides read TGCGCCAGCAGCTTGTCTGCAGGGTGGGACGAGCAGTACTTC.

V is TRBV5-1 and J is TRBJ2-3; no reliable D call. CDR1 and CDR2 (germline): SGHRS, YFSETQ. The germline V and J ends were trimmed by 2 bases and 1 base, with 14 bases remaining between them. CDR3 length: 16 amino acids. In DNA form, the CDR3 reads TGCGCCAGCAGCTTCAGAACGGGTTCCCGCACAGATACGCAGTATTTT. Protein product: CASSFRTGSRTDTQYF.

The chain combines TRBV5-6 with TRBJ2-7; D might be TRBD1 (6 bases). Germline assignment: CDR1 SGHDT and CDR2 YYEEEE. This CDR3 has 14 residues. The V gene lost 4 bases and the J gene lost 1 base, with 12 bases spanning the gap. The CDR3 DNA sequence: TGTGCCAGCAGCCTCACAGGGACGTCCTACGAGCAGTACTTC. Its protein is CASSLTGTSYEQYF.

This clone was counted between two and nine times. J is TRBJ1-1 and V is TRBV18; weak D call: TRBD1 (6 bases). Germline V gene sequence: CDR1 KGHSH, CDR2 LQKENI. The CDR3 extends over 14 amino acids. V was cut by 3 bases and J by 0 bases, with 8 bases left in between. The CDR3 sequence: CASSPRTVNTEAFF. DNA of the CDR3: TGTGCCAGCTCACCTAGGACAGTGAACACTGAAGCTTTCTTT.

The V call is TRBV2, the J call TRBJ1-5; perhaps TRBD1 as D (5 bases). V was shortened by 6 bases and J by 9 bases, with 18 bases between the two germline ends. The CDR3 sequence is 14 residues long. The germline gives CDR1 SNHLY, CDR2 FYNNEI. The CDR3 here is CASRGGLQGSPQHF. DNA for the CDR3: TGTGCCAGCAGGGGGGGACTCCAAGGGTCGCCCCAGCATTTT.

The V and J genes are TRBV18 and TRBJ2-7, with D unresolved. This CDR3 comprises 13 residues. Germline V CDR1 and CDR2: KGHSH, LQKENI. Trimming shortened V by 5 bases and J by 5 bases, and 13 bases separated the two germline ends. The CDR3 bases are TGTGCCAGCTCAACTTCCTCAGGTCACGAGCAGTACTTC. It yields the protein CASSTSSGHEQYF.

The CDR3 DNA follows: TGTGCCAGCATCAAATGGCGACAGGTCTCCTACGAGCAGTACTTC. This sequence encodes CASIKWRQVSYEQYF. V is TRBV6-4 and J is TRBJ2-7, with D tentatively TRBD1 (6 bases). The CDR3 covers 15 residues. The ends were cut back, 7 bases at V and 0 bases at J, with 16 bases in the middle. Germline lookup yields CDR1 MRHNA and CDR2 SNTAGT.

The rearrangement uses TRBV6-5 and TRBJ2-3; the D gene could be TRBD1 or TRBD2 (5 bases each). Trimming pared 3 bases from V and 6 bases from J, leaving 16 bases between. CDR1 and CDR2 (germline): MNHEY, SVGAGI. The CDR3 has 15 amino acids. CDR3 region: CASSYGDLHADTQYF. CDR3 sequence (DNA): TGTGCCAGCAGTTATGGGGACCTTCACGCGGATACGCAGTATTTT.